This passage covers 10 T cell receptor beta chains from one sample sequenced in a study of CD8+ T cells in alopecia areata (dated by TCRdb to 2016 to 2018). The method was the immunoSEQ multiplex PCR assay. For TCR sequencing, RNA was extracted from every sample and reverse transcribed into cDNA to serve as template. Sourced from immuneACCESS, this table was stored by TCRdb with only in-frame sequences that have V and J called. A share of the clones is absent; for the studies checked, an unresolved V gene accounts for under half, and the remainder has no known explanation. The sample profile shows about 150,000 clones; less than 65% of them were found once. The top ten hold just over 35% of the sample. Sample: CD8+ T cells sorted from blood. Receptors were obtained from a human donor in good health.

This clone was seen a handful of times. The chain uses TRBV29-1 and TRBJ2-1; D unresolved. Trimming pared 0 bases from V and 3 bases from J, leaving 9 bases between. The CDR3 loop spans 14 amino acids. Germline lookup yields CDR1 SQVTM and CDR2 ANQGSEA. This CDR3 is CSVEDLLFYNEQFF. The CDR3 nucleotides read TGCAGCGTTGAAGATCTCCTGTTCTACAATGAGCAGTTCTTC.

Here the CDR3 DNA reads TGCGCCAGCAGCTTGGAAGTAGCAGGGGGCGAGCAGTTCTTC. Protein: CASSLEVAGGEQFF. V usage is TRBV5-1 and J usage is TRBJ2-1; 8 nucleotides align to TRBD1. This CDR3 has 14 residues. CDR1 is SGHRS, CDR2 YFSETQ, per germline. V was pared by 0 bases and J by 10 bases, with 6 bases of the junction left unmatched.

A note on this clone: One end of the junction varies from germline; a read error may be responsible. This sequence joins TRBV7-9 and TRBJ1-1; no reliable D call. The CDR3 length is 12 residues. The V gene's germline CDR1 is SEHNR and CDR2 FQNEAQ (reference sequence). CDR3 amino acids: CASSSVNSEAFF. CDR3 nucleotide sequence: TGTGCCAGCAGCAGTGTGAACTCTGAAGCTTTCTTT.

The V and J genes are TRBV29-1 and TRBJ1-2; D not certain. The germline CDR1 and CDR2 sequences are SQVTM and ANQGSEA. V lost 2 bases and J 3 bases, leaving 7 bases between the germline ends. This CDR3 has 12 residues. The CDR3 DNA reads TGCAGCGTTGAAACGAGATACTATGGCTACACCTTC. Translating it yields CSVETRYYGYTF.

CDR3 in amino acids: CASSLGSPNEKLFF. CDR3 nucleotides: TGTGCCAGCAGCTTAGGGTCACCTAATGAAAAACTGTTTTTT. The chain combines TRBV13 with TRBJ1-4; D not resolved. The V end was cut by 0 bases, the J end by 3 bases, with 5 bases between. Germline V gene data show CDR1 as PRHDT and CDR2 as FYEKMQ (reference sequence). The CDR3 has 14 amino acids.

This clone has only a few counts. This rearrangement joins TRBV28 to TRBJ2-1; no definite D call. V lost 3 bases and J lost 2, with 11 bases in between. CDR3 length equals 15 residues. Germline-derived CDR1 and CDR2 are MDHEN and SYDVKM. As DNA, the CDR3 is TGTGCCAGCAGTTTCGGGTCAAGCGCCTACAATGAGCAGTTCTTC. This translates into CASSFGSSAYNEQFF.

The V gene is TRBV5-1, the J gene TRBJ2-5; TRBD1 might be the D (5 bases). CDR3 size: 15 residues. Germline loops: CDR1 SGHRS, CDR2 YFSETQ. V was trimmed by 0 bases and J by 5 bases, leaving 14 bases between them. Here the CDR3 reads CASSLGQGNGETQYF. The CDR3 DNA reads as TGCGCCAGCAGCTTGGGGCAGGGAAATGGGGAGACCCAGTACTTC.

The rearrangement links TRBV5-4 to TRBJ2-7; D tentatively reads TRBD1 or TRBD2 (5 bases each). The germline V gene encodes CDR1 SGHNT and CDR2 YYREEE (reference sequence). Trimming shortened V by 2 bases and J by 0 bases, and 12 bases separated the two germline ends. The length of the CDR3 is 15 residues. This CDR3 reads CASSFEVGGSYEQYF. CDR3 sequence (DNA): TGTGCCAGCAGCTTCGAGGTTGGGGGCTCCTACGAGCAGTACTTC.

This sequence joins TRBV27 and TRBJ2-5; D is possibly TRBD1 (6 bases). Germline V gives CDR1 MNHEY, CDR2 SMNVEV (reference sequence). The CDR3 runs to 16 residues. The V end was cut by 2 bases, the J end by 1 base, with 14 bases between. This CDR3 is CASSLQRTVGQETQYF. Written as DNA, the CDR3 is TGTGCCAGCAGTTTACAGAGGACAGTGGGCCAAGAGACCCAGTACTTC.

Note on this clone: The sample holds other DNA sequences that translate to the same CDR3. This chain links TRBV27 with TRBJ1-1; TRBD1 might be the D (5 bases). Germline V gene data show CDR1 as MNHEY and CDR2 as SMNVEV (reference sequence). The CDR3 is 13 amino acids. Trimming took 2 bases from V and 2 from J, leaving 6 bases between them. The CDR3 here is CASSLGGNTEAFF. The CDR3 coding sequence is TGTGCCAGCAGTTTAGGGGGAAACACTGAAGCTTTCTTT.